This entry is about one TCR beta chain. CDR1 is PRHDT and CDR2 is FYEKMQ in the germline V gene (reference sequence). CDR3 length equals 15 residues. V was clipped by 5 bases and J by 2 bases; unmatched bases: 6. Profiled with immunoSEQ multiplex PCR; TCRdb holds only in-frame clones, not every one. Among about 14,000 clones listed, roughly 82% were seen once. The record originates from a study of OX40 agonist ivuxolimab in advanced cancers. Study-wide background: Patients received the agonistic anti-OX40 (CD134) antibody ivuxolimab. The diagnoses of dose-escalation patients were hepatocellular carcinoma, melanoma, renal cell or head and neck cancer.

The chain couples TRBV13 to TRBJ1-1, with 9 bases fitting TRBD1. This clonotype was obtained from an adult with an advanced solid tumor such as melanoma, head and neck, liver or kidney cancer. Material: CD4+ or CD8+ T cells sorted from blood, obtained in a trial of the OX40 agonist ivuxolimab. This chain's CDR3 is CASSAGTGSNTEAFF. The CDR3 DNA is TGTGCCAGCAGCGCCGGGACAGGGAGTAACACTGAAGCTTTCTTT.